One and the same sample provided the 25 T cell receptor beta chains below, sequenced in a study of T cell responses to AZD1222 COVID-19 vaccine. Measured with immunoSEQ multiplex PCR; TCRdb has only the in-frame clones, and not every one. The sample has about 140,000 clones; around 90% are singletons. Sequences were derived from peripheral blood, sampled 28 days after the second AZD1222 dose. The receptors stem from an adult who received the AZD1222 COVID-19 vaccine.

The chain employs TRBV9 and TRBJ2-1, with 8 nucleotides matching TRBD2. The CDR3 extends over 14 amino acids. Germline CDR1 is SGDLS and CDR2 is YYNGEE. V shed 7 bases and J 3 bases; nucleotides not matched to a gene: 6. The chain's CDR3 is CASAPGGYYNEQFF. For the CDR3, the DNA is TGTGCCAGCGCCCCGGGGGGGTACTACAATGAGCAGTTCTTC. Complete variable domain (other parts from reference TRBV9 and TRBJ2-1): DSGVTQTPKHLITATGQRVTLRCSPRSGDLSVYWYQQSLDQGLQFLIQYYNGEERAKGNILERFSAQQFPDLHSELNLSSLELGDSALYFCASAPGGYYNEQFFGPGTRLTVL.

The chain employs TRBV24-1 and TRBJ2-3; 10 bases align to TRBD2. The CDR3 contains 15 residues. V lost 3 bases to trimming and J lost 5 bases; unmatched junction nucleotides: 4. The germline CDR1 and CDR2 sequences are KGHDR and SFDVKD. This CDR3 is CATSDTRLAGDTQYF. The CDR3 DNA reads TGTGCCACCAGTGATACAAGACTAGCGGGAGATACGCAGTATTTT.

V and J are TRBV19 and TRBJ2-1; D unresolved. V lost 6 bases to trimming and J lost 7 bases, with 13 bases between them. This CDR3 region has 13 residues. CDR1 and CDR2 (germline): LNHDA, SQIVND (reference sequence). CDR3 DNA: TGTGCCAGTAGCCTACTGATTGGGAATGAGCAGTTCTTC. This encodes CASSLLIGNEQFF.

This chain connects TRBV27 to TRBJ1-5; possible D gene TRBD1, 6 bases. V shed 5 bases and J shed 4 bases, with 9 bases lying between them. The CDR3 length is 13 residues. Germline CDR1 and CDR2: MNHEY and SMNVEV (reference sequence). The CDR3: CASSLTGNQPQHF. The CDR3 nucleotides read TGTGCCAGCAGTCTTACAGGGAATCAGCCCCAGCATTTT.

This sequence joins TRBV15 and TRBJ2-7; D gene ambiguous. V was shortened by 0 bases and J by 3 bases, with 6 bases between the two germline ends. Germline CDR1 is LNHNV and CDR2 is YYDKDF (reference sequence). The CDR3 length is 13 residues. CDR3 protein: CATSRDTDYEQYF. CDR3 nucleotide sequence: TGTGCCACCAGCAGAGACACGGACTACGAGCAGTACTTC.

This clone was detected only once. The rearrangement joins TRBV27 to TRBJ1-4; TRBD1 might be the D (5 bases). CDR1 is MNHEY and CDR2 is SMNVEV in the germline V gene (reference sequence). V lost 2 bases and J lost 6, with 13 bases in between. This CDR3 has 15 residues. The chain's CDR3 is CASSLRGARDEKLFF. For the CDR3, the DNA is TGTGCCAGCAGTTTAAGAGGGGCTAGGGATGAAAAACTGTTTTTT.

The rearrangement joins TRBV2 to TRBJ2-2; TRBD1 matches at 8 bases. The CDR3 runs to 13 residues. Trimming cost V 7 bases and J 5 bases; bases outside gene matches: 3. Germline V gene data show CDR1 as SNHLY and CDR2 as FYNNEI. CDR3 coding DNA: TGTGCCAGCACCGACAGGGGAACCGGGGAGCTGTTTTTT. It is translated as CASTDRGTGELFF.

This clone was recorded once. The chain uses TRBV7-8 and TRBJ2-5; maybe TRBD2 (6 bases). V lost 2 bases and J lost 4, with 17 bases in between. Looked up from germline, CDR1 is SGHVS and CDR2 is FQNEAQ. The CDR3 spans 16 residues. The CDR3 reads CASSLRREASRETQYF. The CDR3 DNA reads TGTGCCAGCAGCTTACGGAGGGAAGCCTCGCGAGAGACCCAGTACTTC. Filled out from reference TRBV7-8 and TRBJ2-5, the complete variable domain reads GAGVSQSPRYKVAKRGQDVALRCDPISGHVSLFWYQQALGQGPEFLTYFQNEAQLDKSGLPSDRFFAERPEGSVSTLKIQRTQQEDSAVYLCASSLRREASRETQYFGPGTRLLVL.

The V and J genes are TRBV5-1 and TRBJ1-1, with D possibly matching TRBD1 (6 bases). Trimming removed 4 bases from V and 3 bases from J, with 16 bases in between. The CDR3 is 15 residues long. Looked up from germline, CDR1 is SGHRS and CDR2 is YFSETQ. CDR3 amino acids: CASSLGTYQDTEAFF. DNA of the CDR3: TGCGCCAGCAGCCTGGGGACATATCAAGACACTGAAGCTTTCTTT.

V usage is TRBV24-1 and J usage is TRBJ1-5; D unclear. The CDR3 spans 14 residues. Germline V gene lookup returns CDR1 KGHDR and CDR2 SFDVKD. Trimming shortened V by 3 bases and J by 5 bases, and 10 bases separated the two germline ends. The DNA of the CDR3 is TGTGCCACCAGTGATAGGTTGGAGGATCAGCCCCAGCATTTT. This sequence encodes CATSDRLEDQPQHF.

The rearrangement uses TRBV19 and TRBJ1-5; D unclear. CDR1 is LNHDA and CDR2 is SQIVND in the germline V gene (reference sequence). The CDR3 has 13 amino acids. V gave up 6 bases and J gave up 5 bases, with 11 bases separating them. The DNA of the CDR3 is TGTGCCAGTAGAGCCGTCGGCGATCAGCCCCAGCATTTT. Protein: CASRAVGDQPQHF.

This rearrangement joins TRBV6-5 to TRBJ1-6, with a possible D match to TRBD1 (5 bases). Germline-derived CDR1 and CDR2 are MNHEY and SVGAGI. V lost 8 bases, J lost 9 bases, and 17 bases lay in between. This CDR3 comprises 14 residues. This CDR3 is CASVSGVRGSPLHF. The CDR3 DNA reads TGTGCCAGCGTTTCCGGGGTAAGGGGTTCACCCCTCCACTTT.

The chain carries TRBV19 and TRBJ1-1; a weak D match, TRBD1 (5 bases). The CDR3 consists of 16 residues. Germline-derived CDR1 and CDR2 are LNHDA and SQIVND (reference sequence). Trimming pared 5 bases from V and 4 bases from J, leaving 20 bases between. CDR3 sequence: CASSPRARGKGTEAFF. The CDR3 nucleotides read TGTGCCAGTAGTCCGAGGGCCCGGGGGAAAGGCACTGAAGCTTTCTTT.

The chain is built from TRBV6-5 and TRBJ1-6, with 7 nucleotides matching TRBD1. Per the germline V gene, CDR1 is MNHEY and CDR2 is SVGAGI. This CDR3 has 14 residues. With 6 bases clipped from V and 2 bases from J, the junction kept 1 base outside the gene matches. Here the CDR3 DNA reads TGTGCCAGCAGCGACAGGGCCTATAATTCACCCCTCCACTTT. Its protein is CASSDRAYNSPLHF.

The genes are TRBV2 and TRBJ1-1; no definite D call. V lost 4 bases and J 6 bases, leaving 9 bases between the germline ends. Germline V gives CDR1 SNHLY, CDR2 FYNNEI. The CDR3 is made up of 12 amino acids. The CDR3 nucleotides are TGTGCCAGCAGTGGGTTAACCCCTGAAGCTTTCTTT. Its protein product is CASSGLTPEAFF.

This chain links TRBV18 with TRBJ1-5; D is possibly TRBD1 (5 bases). The germline CDR1 and CDR2 sequences are KGHSH and LQKENI. V lost 3 bases to trimming and J lost 7 bases, with 10 bases between them. This CDR3 has 13 amino acids. This CDR3 reads CASSPGGKQPQHF. CDR3 DNA: TGTGCCAGCTCACCGGGGGGGAAGCAGCCCCAGCATTTT.

The CDR3 sequence is CASSGRSGLRNEQFF. The CDR3 region has the DNA TGTGCCAGCAGCGGCCGCTCGGGACTCCGTAATGAGCAGTTCTTC. The chain joins TRBV2 to TRBJ2-1, with a tentative D call TRBD2 (6 bases). V lost 6 bases and J 7 bases, leaving 19 bases between the germline ends. The CDR3 spans 15 residues. Per germline, CDR1 SNHLY and CDR2 FYNNEI. The whole variable domain, remainder taken from reference TRBV2 and TRBJ2-1, is EPEVTQTPSHQVTQMGQEVILRCVPISNHLYFYWYRQILGQKVEFLVSFYNNEISEKSEIFDDQFSVERPDGSNFTLKIRSTKLEDSAMYFCASSGRSGLRNEQFFGPGTRLTVL.

The chain combines TRBV12-3 or TRBV12-4 with TRBJ2-1; possibly TRBD1 for D (5 bases). V lost 2 bases and J 8 bases, leaving 10 bases between the germline ends. CDR3 length: 13 amino acids. CDR3 nucleotides: TGTGCCAGCAGTTTATCAGGGTTAGATGAGCAGTTCTTC. This sequence encodes CASSLSGLDEQFF.

The chain joins TRBV19 to TRBJ1-2; unclear D gene. This CDR3 contains 12 residues. V shed 9 bases and J shed 8 bases, with 16 bases lying between them. Germline V lookup: CDR1 LNHDA, CDR2 SQIVND (reference sequence). This chain's CDR3 is CASKSRSGGYTF. The DNA for the CDR3 is TGTGCCAGCAAAAGTCGATCGGGAGGCTACACCTTC. The complete variable domain, with remaining parts taken from reference TRBV19 and TRBJ1-2, reads DGGITQSPKYLFRKEGQNVTLSCEQNLNHDAMYWYRQDPGQGLRLIYYSQIVNDFQKGDIAEGYSVSREKKESFPLTVTSAQKNPTAFYLCASKSRSGGYTFGSGTRLTVV.

Here the CDR3 DNA reads TGTGCCAGTAGTATGGCCCGGGTCGGAGTGGGCTACACCTTC. Protein product: CASSMARVGVGYTF. The chain joins TRBV19 to TRBJ1-2; no firm D call. In germline, CDR1 is LNHDA, CDR2 SQIVND (reference sequence). The CDR3 has 14 residues. Trimming took 3 bases from V and 8 from J, leaving 16 bases between them.

This chain joins TRBV15 and TRBJ2-5, with D possibly being TRBD1 (6 bases). The germline CDR1 and CDR2 sequences are LNHNV and YYDKDF (reference sequence). CDR3 length: 16 amino acids. The V end was cut by 0 bases, the J end by 5 bases, with 16 bases between. The DNA of the CDR3 is TGTGCCACCAGCAGAGATGCCACAGGGCCGGGGGAGACCCAGTACTTC. This sequence encodes CATSRDATGPGETQYF.

The gene calls are TRBV4-3 and TRBJ2-3; TRBD2 is a possible D gene (6 bases). V lost 4 bases and J lost 6, with 20 bases in between. CDR3 length equals 16 residues. Germline V CDR1 and CDR2: LGHNA, YSLEER. The CDR3: CASSRLVSGVRDTQYF. CDR3 DNA sequence: TGCGCCAGCAGCCGTCTCGTTTCGGGGGTGAGGGATACGCAGTATTTT.

This chain joins TRBV6-5 and TRBJ1-2; 8 nucleotides agree with TRBD1. V trimming: 6 bases; J trimming: 7 bases; junction bases outside the gene matches: 4. Per germline, CDR1 MNHEY and CDR2 SVGAGI. The CDR3 covers 12 residues. CDR3 region: CASRNDRGGYTF. In nucleotides, the CDR3 is TGTGCCAGCAGAAACGACAGGGGTGGCTACACCTTC.

The CDR3 DNA reads TGCAGCGCCGGGGGCGGGGTGGGCTACAATGAGCAGTTCTTC. This gives the protein CSAGGGVGYNEQFF. The chain employs TRBV29-1 and TRBJ2-1; D assignment may be TRBD1 or TRBD2 (6 bases each). Per the germline V gene, CDR1 is SQVTM and CDR2 is ANQGSEA. Trimming left V 7 bases short and J 3 bases short, with 16 bases between. The CDR3 has 14 residues.

The V call is TRBV14, the J call TRBJ2-3; a possible D gene is TRBD2 (5 bases). With 4 bases removed from V and 3 bases from J, the gap between germline ends came to 20 bases. This CDR3 has 17 amino acids. CDR1 is SGHDN and CDR2 is FVKESK in the germline V gene. CDR3 nucleotide sequence: TGTGCCAGCAGCCCTCGGAGGAGTAATCTTACGACAGATACGCAGTATTTT. Translation gives CASSPRRSNLTTDTQYF.